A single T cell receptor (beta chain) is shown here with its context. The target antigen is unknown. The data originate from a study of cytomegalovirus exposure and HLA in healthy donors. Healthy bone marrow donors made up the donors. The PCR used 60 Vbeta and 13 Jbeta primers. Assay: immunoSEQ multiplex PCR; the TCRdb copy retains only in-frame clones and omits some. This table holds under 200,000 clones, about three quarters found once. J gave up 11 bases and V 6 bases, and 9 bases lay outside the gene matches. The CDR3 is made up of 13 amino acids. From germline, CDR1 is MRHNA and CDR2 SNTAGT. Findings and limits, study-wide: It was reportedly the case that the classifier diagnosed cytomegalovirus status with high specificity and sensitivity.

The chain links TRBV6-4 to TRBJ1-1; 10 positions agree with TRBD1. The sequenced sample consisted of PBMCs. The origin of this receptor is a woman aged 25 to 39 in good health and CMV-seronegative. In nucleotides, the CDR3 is TGTGCCAGCAGAGATTCAGGACAGGGGGGTGCTTTCTTT. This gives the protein CASRDSGQGGAFF.